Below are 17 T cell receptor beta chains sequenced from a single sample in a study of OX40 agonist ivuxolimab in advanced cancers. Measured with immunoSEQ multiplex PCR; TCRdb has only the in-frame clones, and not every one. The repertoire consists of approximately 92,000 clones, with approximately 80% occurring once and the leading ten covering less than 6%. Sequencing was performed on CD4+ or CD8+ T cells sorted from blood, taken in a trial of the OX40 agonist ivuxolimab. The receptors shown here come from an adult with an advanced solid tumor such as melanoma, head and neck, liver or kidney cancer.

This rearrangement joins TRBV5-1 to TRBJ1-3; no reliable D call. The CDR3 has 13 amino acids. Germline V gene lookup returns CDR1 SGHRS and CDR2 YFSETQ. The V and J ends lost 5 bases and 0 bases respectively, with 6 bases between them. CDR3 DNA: TGCGCCAGCAGTCCACTCTCTGGAAACACCATATATTTT. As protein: CASSPLSGNTIYF.

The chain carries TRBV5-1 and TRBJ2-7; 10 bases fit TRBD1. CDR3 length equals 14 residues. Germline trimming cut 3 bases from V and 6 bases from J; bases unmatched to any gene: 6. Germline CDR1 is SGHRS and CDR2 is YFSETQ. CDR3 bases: TGCGCCAGCAGCTCGGCCGGGACAGGGGTCGAGCAGTACTTC. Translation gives CASSSAGTGVEQYF.

CDR3 protein: CASSLRDRGTGELFF. The DNA of the CDR3 is TGCGCCAGCAGCCTTCGAGACAGGGGCACCGGGGAGCTGTTTTTT. This sequence joins TRBV5-1 and TRBJ2-2, with TRBD1 identical over 8 bases. V lost 4 bases, J lost 4 bases, and 6 bases stayed unmatched. Looked up from germline, CDR1 is SGHRS and CDR2 is YFSETQ. The CDR3 totals 15 residues.

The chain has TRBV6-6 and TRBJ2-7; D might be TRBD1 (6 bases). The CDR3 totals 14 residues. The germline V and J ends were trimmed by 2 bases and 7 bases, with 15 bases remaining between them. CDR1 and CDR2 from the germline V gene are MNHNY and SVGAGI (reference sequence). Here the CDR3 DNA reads TGTGCCAGCAGTTACGCGAATCAGGGGAAGGAGCAGTACTTC. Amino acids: CASSYANQGKEQYF.

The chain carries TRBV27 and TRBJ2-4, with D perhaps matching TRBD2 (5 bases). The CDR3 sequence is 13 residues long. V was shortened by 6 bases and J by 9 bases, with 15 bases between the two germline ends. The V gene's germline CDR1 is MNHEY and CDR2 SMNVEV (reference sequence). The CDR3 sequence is CASSLGVNGIQYF. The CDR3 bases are TGTGCCAGCAGCCTCGGGGTTAATGGCATTCAGTACTTC.

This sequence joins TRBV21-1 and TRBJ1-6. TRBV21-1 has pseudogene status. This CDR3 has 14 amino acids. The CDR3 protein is CASSKEFNNSPLHF. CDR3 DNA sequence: TGTGCCAGCAGCAAGGAGTTTAATAATTCACCCCTCCACTTT.

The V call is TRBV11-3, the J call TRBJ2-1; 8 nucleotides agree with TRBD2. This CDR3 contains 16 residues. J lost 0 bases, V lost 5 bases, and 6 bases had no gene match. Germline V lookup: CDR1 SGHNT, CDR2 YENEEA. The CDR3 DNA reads TGTGCCAGCAGCCAGAGCGGGGGCAGCTCCTACAATGAGCAGTTCTTC. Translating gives CASSQSGGSSYNEQFF.

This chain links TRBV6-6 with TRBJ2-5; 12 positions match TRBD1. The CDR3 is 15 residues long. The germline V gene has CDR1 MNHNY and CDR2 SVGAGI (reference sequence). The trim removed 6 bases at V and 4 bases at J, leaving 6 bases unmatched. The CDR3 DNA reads TGTGCCAGCAGCCTCGGGACAGGGGGCTCAGAGACCCAGTACTTC. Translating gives CASSLGTGGSETQYF.

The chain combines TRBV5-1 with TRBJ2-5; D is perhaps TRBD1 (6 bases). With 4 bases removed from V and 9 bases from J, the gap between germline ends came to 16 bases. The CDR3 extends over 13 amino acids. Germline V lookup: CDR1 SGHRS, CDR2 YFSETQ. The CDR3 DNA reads TGCGCCAGCAGCGAAACAGGCGAGGGGGCCCAGTACTTC. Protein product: CASSETGEGAQYF.

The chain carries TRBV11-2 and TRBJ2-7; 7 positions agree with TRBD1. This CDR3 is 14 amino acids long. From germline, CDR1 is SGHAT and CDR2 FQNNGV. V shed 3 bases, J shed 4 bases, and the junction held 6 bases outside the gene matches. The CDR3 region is CASSFPGQMYEQYF. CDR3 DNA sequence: TGTGCCAGCAGCTTTCCGGGACAGATGTACGAGCAGTACTTC.

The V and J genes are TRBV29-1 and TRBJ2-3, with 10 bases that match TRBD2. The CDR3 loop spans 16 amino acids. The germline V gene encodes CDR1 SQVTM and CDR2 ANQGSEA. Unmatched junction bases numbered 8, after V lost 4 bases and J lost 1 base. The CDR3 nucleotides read TGCAGCGTTGTGGGGACGACTAGCGGGCGCACAGATACGCAGTATTTT. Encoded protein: CSVVGTTSGRTDTQYF.

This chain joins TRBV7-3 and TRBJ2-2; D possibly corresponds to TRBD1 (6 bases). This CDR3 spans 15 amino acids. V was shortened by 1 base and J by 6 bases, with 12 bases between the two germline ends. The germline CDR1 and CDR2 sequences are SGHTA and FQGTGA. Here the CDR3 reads CASSLRQGLAGELFF. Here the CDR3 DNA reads TGTGCCAGCAGCTTAAGGCAGGGGTTGGCCGGGGAGCTGTTTTTT.

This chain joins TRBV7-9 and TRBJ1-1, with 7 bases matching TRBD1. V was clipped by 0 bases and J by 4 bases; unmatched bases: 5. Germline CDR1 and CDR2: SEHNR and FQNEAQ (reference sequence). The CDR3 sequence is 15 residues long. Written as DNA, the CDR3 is TGTGCCAGCAGCTTAGCGCGACAGGGAAGCACTGAAGCTTTCTTT. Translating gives CASSLARQGSTEAFF. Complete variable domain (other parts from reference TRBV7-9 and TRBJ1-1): DTGVSQNPRHKITKRGQNVTFRCDPISEHNRLYWYRQTLGQGPEFLTYFQNEAQLEKSRLLSDRFSAERPKGSFSTLEIQRTEQGDSAMYLCASSLARQGSTEAFFGQGTRLTVV.

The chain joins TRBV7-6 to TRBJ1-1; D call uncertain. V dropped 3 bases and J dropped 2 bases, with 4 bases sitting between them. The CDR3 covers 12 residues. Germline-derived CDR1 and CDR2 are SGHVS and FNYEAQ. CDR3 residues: CASSFGNTEAFF. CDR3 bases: TGTGCCAGCAGCTTTGGAAACACTGAAGCTTTCTTT.

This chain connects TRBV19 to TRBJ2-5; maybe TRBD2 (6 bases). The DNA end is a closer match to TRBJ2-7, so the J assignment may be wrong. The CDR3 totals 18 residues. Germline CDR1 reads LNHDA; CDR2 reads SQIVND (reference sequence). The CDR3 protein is CASSIQVERDSSSYEQYF. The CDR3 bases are TGTGCCAGTAGTATCCAAGTTGAACGGGACTCGAGCTCCTACGAGCAGTACTTC.

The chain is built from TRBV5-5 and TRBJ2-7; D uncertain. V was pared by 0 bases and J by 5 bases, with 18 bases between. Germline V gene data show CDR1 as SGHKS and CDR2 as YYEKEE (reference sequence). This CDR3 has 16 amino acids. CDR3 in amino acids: CASSLGVTWPIHEQYF. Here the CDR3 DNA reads TGTGCCAGCAGCTTGGGTGTGACATGGCCCATCCACGAGCAGTACTTC.

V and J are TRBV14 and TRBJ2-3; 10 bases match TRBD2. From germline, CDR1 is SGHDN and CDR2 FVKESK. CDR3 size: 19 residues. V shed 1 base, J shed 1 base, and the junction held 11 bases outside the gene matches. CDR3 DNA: TGTGCCAGCAGCCAAGCGGCCAAGCGGGGGGGGACGCGCACAGATACGCAGTATTTT. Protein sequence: CASSQAAKRGGTRTDTQYF.